The 4 T cell receptor beta chains below come from one sample, sequenced in a study of blood T cell repertoires in COVID-19. The table came from immunoSEQ multiplex PCR; TCRdb's copy has only in-frame clones and leaves some out. The repertoire includes 180,000 or so clones, 65% to 85% of them detected once, and about 6.7% sits in the top ten. The specimen sequenced was peripheral blood. The receptors originated from a woman in her thirties or forties with COVID-19, enrolled during active disease.

This chain joins TRBV18 and TRBJ2-1; perhaps TRBD2 as D (6 bases). The CDR3 loop spans 14 amino acids. The V end was cut by 0 bases, the J end by 9 bases, with 12 bases between. The germline V gene encodes CDR1 KGHSH and CDR2 LQKENI. The CDR3 coding sequence is TGTGCCAGCTCACCACCGGCGGGATTGGGTGAGCAGTTCTTC. Translating it yields CASSPPAGLGEQFF.

As for this clone: This CDR3 is also generated by other DNA sequences in the sample. The genes are TRBV6-5 and TRBJ1-1; D is perhaps TRBD1 (6 bases). The CDR3 totals 14 residues. Deletions cut 2 bases from V and 4 bases from J, with 11 bases between. CDR1 and CDR2 (germline): MNHEY, SVGAGI. This CDR3 reads CASSYGGGGTEAFF. The CDR3 nucleotides read TGTGCCAGCAGTTACGGCGGGGGCGGCACTGAAGCTTTCTTT.

The rearrangement uses TRBV5-5 and TRBJ1-1, with a weak D call TRBD1 (5 bases). The CDR3 totals 13 residues. Between the trimmed V and J ends, which lost 4 bases and 6 bases, there was a span of 13 bases. CDR1 and CDR2 (germline): SGHKS, YYEKEE (reference sequence). Here the CDR3 DNA reads TGTGCCAGCAGCGCGCGGACAACCTCTGAAGCTTTCTTT. Protein product: CASSARTTSEAFF.

V usage is TRBV28 and J usage is TRBJ1-4; D uncertain. Looked up from germline, CDR1 is MDHEN and CDR2 is SYDVKM. With 8 bases removed from V and 4 bases from J, the gap between germline ends came to 17 bases. The CDR3 is 15 amino acids. CDR3 sequence reads: CASVPAFSGNEKLFF. CDR3 nucleotides: TGTGCCAGCGTTCCCGCCTTCTCGGGTAATGAAAAACTGTTTTTT.